This T cell receptor beta chain was recovered during a study of blood T cell repertoires in COVID-19. Those enrolled in Seattle joined during active infection and were followed longitudinally afterward. Profiled with immunoSEQ multiplex PCR; TCRdb holds only in-frame clones, not every one. The sample contains 130,000 to 150,000 clones, approximately 85% of which appear only once. The receptor's source is a woman aged 55-69 years with COVID-19, enrolled during active disease. Source material: peripheral blood.

CDR3 nucleotides: TGTGCCAGCAGTCCTCCCACCGGGACAGGAAGGCCCGGCTACACCTTC. Translating gives CASSPPTGTGRPGYTF. The chain has TRBV6-6 and TRBJ1-2; TRBD1 matches 8 bases. The CDR3 contains 16 residues. After removal of 5 bases from V and 8 bases from J, the junction contained 16 bases not matched to a gene. From germline, CDR1 is MNHNY and CDR2 SVGAGI (reference sequence).